Listed below are T cell receptor beta chains from one sample, sequenced in a study of graft-versus-host responses after intestinal transplantation. TCRdb's table, derived via immunoSEQ multiplex PCR, lists solely in-frame clones and lacks some. This table has 10,000 or so clones, 80% to 95% appearing once. The specimen comprised PBMCs, sampled around 44 days after intestinal transplantation. The receptors derive from a human patient who received an intestinal transplant, so some T cells may come from the graft donor. Each CDR3 is given with its conserved first and last residue. D genes are given only for firm matches. Not every row has a clone size; where given, it reads once, few, many or a size class.

>TRBD1|TRBJ1-5|TRBV2|NA
CASSPQGVDQPQHF
TGTGCCAGCAGTCCCCAGGGGGTCGATCAGCCCCAGCATTTT
>NA|TRBJ1-2|TRBV4-2|NA
CASSQAFPYGYTF
TGTGCCAGCAGCCAAGCATTCCCTTACGGCTACACCTTC
>NA|TRBJ1-2|TRBV6-6|NA
CASTLSWGGDGYTF
TGTGCCAGCACCCTAAGTTGGGGGGGCGATGGCTACACCTTC
>NA|TRBJ2-1|TRBV7-2|NA
CAKETGVYNEQFF
TGTGCCAAGGAGACAGGCGTGTACAATGAGCAGTTCTTC
>TRBD1|TRBJ2-7|TRBV2|NA
CASTANRGREQYF
TGTGCCAGCACCGCAAACAGGGGGCGGGAGCAGTACTTC
>TRBD1|TRBJ2-1|TRBV27|NA
CASSTRTGHNEQFF
TGTGCCAGCAGTACCCGGACAGGCCACAATGAGCAGTTCTTC
>TRBD1|TRBJ1-2|TRBV4-1|NA
CASSTPGQGGGYTF
TGCGCCAGCAGCACTCCGGGACAGGGTGGTGGCTACACCTTC
>NA|TRBJ2-1|TRBV2|NA
CASTEGGLYNEQFF
TGTGCCAGCACTGAGGGGGGCCTTTACAATGAGCAGTTCTTC
>NA|TRBJ2-3|TRBV2|NA
CASSELGADTQYF
TGTGCCAGCAGTGAATTGGGGGCAGATACGCAGTATTTT
>NA|TRBJ1-1|TRBV18|NA
CASSPEPSLNTEAFF
TGTGCCAGCTCACCGGAACCATCCTTGAACACTGAAGCTTTCTTT
>NA|TRBJ1-1|TRBV5-8|NA
CASSLGIRNTEAFF
TGTGCCAGCAGCTTGGGTATCAGGAACACTGAAGCTTTCTTT
>NA|TRBJ1-4|TRBV7-9|few
CASSLGGGATNEKLFF
TGTGCCAGCAGCTTAGGTGGAGGGGCAACTAATGAAAAACTGTTTTTT
>TRBD1|TRBJ1-3|TRBV6-1|NA
CASSGTGVSGNTIYF
TGTGCCAGCAGTGGTACAGGGGTCTCTGGAAACACCATATATTTT
>NA|TRBJ2-1|TRBV4-1|few
CASSQDRVTDEQFF
TGCGCCAGCAGCCAAGATCGAGTGACGGATGAGCAGTTCTTC
>NA|TRBJ2-5|TRBV9|NA
CASSVLGKETQYF
TGTGCCAGCAGCGTACTAGGAAAAGAGACCCAGTACTTC
>NA|TRBJ1-2|TRBV29-1|NA
CSVGGGLDYGYTF
TGCAGCGTTGGGGGGGGGCTTGACTATGGCTACACCTTC
>NA|TRBJ1-1|TRBV5-8|NA
CASSVTGNTEAFF
TGTGCCAGCAGCGTCACAGGGAACACTGAAGCTTTCTTT
>TRBD1|TRBJ2-7|TRBV6-5|NA
CASRQGQGPSYEQYF
TGTGCCAGCAGACAGGGACAGGGCCCATCCTACGAGCAGTACTTC
>NA|TRBJ2-7|TRBV7-2|NA
CASSPRSGMSSYEQYF
TGTGCCAGCAGCCCCCGGTCCGGGATGAGCTCCTACGAGCAGTACTTC
>NA|TRBJ1-1|TRBV4-2|NA
CASSQGGGSPTEAFF
TGTGCCAGCAGCCAAGGTGGAGGTTCTCCCACTGAAGCTTTCTTT
>NA|TRBJ2-7|TRBV28|NA
CASSPFGGGHEQYF
TGTGCCAGCAGCCCATTCGGAGGGGGCCACGAGCAGTACTTC
>TRBD1|TRBJ2-7|TRBV11-2|NA
CASSKDRDEQYF
TGTGCCAGCAGCAAAGACAGGGACGAGCAGTACTTC
>NA|TRBJ1-3|TRBV11-2|NA
CASSLLGGDFTDTIYF
TGTGCCAGCAGCTTATTAGGTGGGGATTTTACGGACACCATATATTTT
>NA|TRBJ1-6|TRBV5-4|NA
CASSLGLGRGNSPLHF
TGTGCCAGCAGCTTGGGGCTGGGACGGGGTAATTCACCCCTCCACTTT
>NA|TRBJ1-1|TRBV11-2|NA
CASSLFRYERALNTEAFF
TGTGCCAGCAGCTTATTTCGATACGAGAGGGCCTTGAACACTGAAGCTTTCTTT
>NA|TRBJ2-2|TRBV10-1|NA
CASSEYSTGELFF
TGCGCCAGCAGTGAATACAGCACCGGGGAGCTGTTTTTT
>TRBD1|TRBJ1-2|TRBV4-1|NA
CASSQEQGAPDGYTF
TGCGCCAGCAGCCAAGAACAGGGGGCGCCGGATGGCTACACCTTC
>TRBD2|TRBJ2-7|TRBV7-9|NA
CASSFPGGYEQYF
TGTGCCAGCAGCTTCCCCGGGGGGTACGAGCAGTACTTC